This TCR beta chain emerged from a study of naive and memory T cell subsets. Germline loops: CDR1 SGHRS, CDR2 YFSETQ. V gave up 6 bases and J gave up 1 base, with 15 bases separating them. The CDR3 has 15 residues. Points from the study as a whole: In naive cells, over 90% of TCR sequences were seen only once.

After CD4 positive bead selection, the CD4-negative fraction gave CD8 T cells. Two oligonucleotides, mixed equimolar, formed the beta constant-region primer covering TRBC1 and TRBC2. Nested alpha and beta constant-region primers with the SP2 primer drove four PCR rounds on ligated cDNA. TCRdb processed the UMI-ligation and nested PCR reads anew with MiXCR; each CDR3 protein has one entry. Of some 87,000 distinct CDR3 sequences in the sample, about 6.5% were seen once. This clonotype showed up many times. Its specificity is unknown. The sequence came from a human donor in good health. The J gene is TRBJ2-3, the V gene TRBV5-1; D is undetermined. Source material: central memory CD4+ T cells from blood. The CDR3 bases are TGCGCCAGCACCCCTAAGACGTCTGGCACAGATACGCAGTATTTT. Translation: CASTPKTSGTDTQYF.